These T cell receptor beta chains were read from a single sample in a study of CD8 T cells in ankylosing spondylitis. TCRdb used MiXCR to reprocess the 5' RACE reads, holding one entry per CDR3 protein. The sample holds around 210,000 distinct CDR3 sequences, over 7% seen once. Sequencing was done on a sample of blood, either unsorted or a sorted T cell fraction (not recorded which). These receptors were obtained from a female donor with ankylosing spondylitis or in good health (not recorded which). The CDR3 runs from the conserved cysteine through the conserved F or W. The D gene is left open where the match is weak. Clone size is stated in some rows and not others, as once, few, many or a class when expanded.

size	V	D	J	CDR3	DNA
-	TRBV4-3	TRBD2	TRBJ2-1	CASSQGTSGRNEQFF	TGCGCCAGCAGCCAAGGGACTAGCGGGAGGAATGAGCAGTTCTTC
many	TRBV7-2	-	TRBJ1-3	CASSLYGESGNTIYF	TGTGCCAGCAGCTTGTATGGAGAATCTGGAAACACCATATATTTT
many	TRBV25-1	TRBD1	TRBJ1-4	CASSEGTGTEKLFF	TGTGCCAGCAGTGAGGGGACAGGGACTGAAAAACTGTTTTTT
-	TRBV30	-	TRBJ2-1	CAWSGGTTYNEQFF	TGTGCCTGGAGTGGGGGGACCACATACAATGAGCAGTTCTTC
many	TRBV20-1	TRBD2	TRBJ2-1	CSAKPGLADYNEQFF	TGCAGTGCTAAACCGGGACTAGCGGATTACAATGAGCAGTTCTTC
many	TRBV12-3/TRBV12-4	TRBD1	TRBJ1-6	CASSLHGQDNSPLHF	TGTGCCAGCAGTTTACACGGACAGGATAATTCACCCCTCCACTTT
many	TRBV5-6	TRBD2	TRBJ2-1	CASSLSTSGRLDEQFF	TGTGCCAGCAGCTTGAGCACTAGCGGGAGATTAGATGAGCAGTTCTTC
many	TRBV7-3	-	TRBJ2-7	CASPWTAGIKEQYF	TGTGCTAGTCCCTGGACAGCCGGGATTAAGGAGCAGTACTTC
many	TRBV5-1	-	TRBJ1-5	CASSPQGRYNQPQHF	TGCGCCAGCAGCCCACAGGGACGGTACAATCAGCCCCAGCATTTT
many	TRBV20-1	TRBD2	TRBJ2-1	CSAYQLAGIEQFF	TGCAGTGCTTACCAACTAGCGGGAATTGAGCAGTTCTTC
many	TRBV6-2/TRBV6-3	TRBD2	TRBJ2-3	CASRSPPAGVPDTQYF	TGTGCCAGCAGGTCCCCCCCGGCGGGAGTCCCTGATACGCAGTATTTT
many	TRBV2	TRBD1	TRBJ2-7	CASSELDRAYEQYF	TGTGCCAGCAGTGAATTAGACAGGGCCTACGAGCAGTACTTC
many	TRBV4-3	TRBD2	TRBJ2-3	CASSQVAGGSDTQYF	TGCGCCAGCAGCCAAGTAGCGGGAGGCTCAGATACGCAGTATTTT